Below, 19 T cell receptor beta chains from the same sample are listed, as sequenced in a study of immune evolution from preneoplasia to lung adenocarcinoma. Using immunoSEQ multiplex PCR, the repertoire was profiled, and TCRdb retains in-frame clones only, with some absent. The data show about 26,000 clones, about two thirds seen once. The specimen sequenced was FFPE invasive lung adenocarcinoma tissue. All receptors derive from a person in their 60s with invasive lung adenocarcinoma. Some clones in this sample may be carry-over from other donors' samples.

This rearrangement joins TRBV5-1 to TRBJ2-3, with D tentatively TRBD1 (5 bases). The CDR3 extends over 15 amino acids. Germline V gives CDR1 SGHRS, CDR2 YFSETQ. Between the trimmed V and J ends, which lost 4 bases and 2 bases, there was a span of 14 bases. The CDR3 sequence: CASSPSQGSTDTQYF. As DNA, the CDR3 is TGCGCCAGCAGCCCCTCCCAGGGATCCACAGATACGCAGTATTTT.

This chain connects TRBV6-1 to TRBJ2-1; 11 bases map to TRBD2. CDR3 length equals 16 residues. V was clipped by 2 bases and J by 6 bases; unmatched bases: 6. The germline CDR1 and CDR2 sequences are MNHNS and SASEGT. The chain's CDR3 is CASSERLAGGGNEQFF. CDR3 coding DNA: TGTGCCAGCAGTGAAAGGCTAGCGGGAGGAGGCAATGAGCAGTTCTTC.

The CDR3 DNA is TGTGCCACCACGGGAGGAGCTCAAGAGACCCAGTACTTC. Translated: CATTGGAQETQYF. The chain carries TRBV11-2 and TRBJ2-5, with 7 nucleotides matching TRBD2. CDR1 SGHAT and CDR2 FQNNGV come from the germline V gene. The CDR3 runs to 13 residues. After removal of 10 bases from V and 2 bases from J, the junction contained 7 bases not matched to a gene.

The CDR3 nucleotides read TGTGCCAGCAGTTTAAGGGGGGCTCGGGAGCAGTACTTC. Protein product: CASSLRGAREQYF. The chain uses TRBV27 and TRBJ2-7; D might be TRBD1 or TRBD2, each matching 6 bases. V gave up 2 bases and J gave up 7 bases, with 12 bases separating them. Per the germline V gene, CDR1 is MNHEY and CDR2 is SMNVEV (reference sequence). The CDR3 consists of 13 residues.

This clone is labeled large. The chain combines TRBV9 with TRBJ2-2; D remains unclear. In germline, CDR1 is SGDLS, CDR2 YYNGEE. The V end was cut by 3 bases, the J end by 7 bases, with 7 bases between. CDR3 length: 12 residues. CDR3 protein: CASSESFGELFF. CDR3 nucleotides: TGTGCCAGCAGCGAGTCCTTCGGGGAGCTGTTTTTT.

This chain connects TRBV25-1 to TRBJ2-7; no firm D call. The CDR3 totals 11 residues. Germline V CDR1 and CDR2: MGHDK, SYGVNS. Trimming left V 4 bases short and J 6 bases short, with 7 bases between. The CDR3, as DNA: TGTGCCAGCAGTGCTGGTACCGAGCAGTACTTC. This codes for CASSAGTEQYF.

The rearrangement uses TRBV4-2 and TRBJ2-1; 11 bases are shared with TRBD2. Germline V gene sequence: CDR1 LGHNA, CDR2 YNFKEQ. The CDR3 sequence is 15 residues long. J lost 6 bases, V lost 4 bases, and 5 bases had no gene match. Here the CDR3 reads CASSLIAGGGNEQFF. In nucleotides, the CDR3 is TGTGCCAGCAGCCTTATAGCGGGAGGGGGCAATGAGCAGTTCTTC.

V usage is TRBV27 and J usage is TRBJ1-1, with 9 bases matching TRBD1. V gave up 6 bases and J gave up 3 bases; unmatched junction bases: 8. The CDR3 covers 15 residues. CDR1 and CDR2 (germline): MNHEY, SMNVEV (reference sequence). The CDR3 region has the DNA TGTGCCAGCAGGGGGAGGACAGGGGCCCACACTGAAGCTTTCTTT. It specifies CASRGRTGAHTEAFF.

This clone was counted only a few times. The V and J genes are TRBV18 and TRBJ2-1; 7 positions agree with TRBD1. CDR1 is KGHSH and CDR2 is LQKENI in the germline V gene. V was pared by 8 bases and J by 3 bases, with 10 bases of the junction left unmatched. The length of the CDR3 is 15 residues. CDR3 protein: CASLRIGDSYNEQFF. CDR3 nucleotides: TGTGCCAGCCTACGAATTGGGGACAGCTACAATGAGCAGTTCTTC.

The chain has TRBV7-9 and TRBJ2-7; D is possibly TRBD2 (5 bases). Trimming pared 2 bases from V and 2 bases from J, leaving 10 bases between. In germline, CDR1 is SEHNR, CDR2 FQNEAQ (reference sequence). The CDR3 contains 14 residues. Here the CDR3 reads CASSLTGSTYEQYF. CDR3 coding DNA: TGTGCCAGCAGCTTAACGGGATCCACCTACGAGCAGTACTTC.

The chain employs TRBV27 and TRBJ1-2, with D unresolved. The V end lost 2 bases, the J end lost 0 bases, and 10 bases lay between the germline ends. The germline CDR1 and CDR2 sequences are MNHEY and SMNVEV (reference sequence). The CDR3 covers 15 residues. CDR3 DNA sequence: TGTGCCAGCAGTTTAACGATTGGAGCTAACTATGGCTACACCTTC. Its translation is CASSLTIGANYGYTF.

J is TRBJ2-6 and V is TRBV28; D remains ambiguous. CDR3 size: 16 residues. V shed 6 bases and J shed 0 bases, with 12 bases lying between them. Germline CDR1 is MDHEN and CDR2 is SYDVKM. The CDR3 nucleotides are TGTGCCAGCAGGGATGGGCTGCACTCTGGGGCCAACGTCCTGACTTTC. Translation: CASRDGLHSGANVLTF.

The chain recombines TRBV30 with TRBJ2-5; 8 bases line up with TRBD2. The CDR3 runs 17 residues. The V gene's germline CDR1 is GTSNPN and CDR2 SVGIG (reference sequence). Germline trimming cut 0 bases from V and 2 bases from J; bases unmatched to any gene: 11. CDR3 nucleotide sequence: TGTGCCTGGAGTGTTTGGGGGGCGGGAGGCCCTCAAGAGACCCAGTACTTC. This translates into CAWSVWGAGGPQETQYF. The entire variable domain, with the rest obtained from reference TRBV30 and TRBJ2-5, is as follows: SQTIHQWPATLVQPVGSPLSLECTVEGTSNPNLYWYRQAAGRGLQLLFYSVGIGQISSEVPQNLSASRPQDRQFILSSKKLLLSDSGFYLCAWSVWGAGGPQETQYFGPGTRLLVL.

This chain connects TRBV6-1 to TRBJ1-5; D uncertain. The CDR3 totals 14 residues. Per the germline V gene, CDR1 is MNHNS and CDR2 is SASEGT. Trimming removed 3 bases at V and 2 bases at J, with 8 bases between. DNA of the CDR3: TGTGCCAGCAGTGAGTCTTGGCGCAATCAGCCCCAGCATTTT. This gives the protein CASSESWRNQPQHF.

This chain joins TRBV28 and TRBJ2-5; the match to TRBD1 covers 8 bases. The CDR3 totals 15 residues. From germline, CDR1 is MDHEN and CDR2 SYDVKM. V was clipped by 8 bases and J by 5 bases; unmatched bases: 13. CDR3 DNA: TGTGCCAGCGCTACCCCGACAGGGGCGAACGAGACCCAGTACTTC. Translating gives CASATPTGANETQYF.

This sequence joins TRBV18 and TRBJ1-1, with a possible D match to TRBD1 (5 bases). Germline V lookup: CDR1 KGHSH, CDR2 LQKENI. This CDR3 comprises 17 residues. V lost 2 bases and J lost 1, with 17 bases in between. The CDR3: CASSPIGLRGENTEAFF. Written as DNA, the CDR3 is TGTGCCAGCTCACCAATTGGATTGAGGGGAGAGAACACTGAAGCTTTCTTT.

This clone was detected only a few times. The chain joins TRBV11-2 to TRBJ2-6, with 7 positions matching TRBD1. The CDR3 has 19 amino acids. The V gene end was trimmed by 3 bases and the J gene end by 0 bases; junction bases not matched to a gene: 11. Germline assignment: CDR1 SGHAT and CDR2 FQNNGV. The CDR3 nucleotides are TGTGCCAGCAGCTTCGCGAGACAGGGTCTGGCCTCTGGGGCCAACGTCCTGACTTTC. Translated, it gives CASSFARQGLASGANVLTF. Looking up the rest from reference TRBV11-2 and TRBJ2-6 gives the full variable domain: EAGVAQSPRYKIIEKRQSVAFWCNPISGHATLYWYQQILGQGPKLLIQFQNNGVVDDSQLPKDRFSAERLKGVDSTLKIQPAKLEDSAVYLCASSFARQGLASGANVLTFGAGSRLTVL.

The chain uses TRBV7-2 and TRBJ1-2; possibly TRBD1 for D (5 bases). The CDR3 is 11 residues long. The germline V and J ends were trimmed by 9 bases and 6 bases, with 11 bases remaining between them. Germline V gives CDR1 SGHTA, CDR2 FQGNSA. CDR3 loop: CARRGKNGYTF. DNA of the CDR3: TGTGCCAGAAGGGGAAAGAATGGCTACACCTTC.

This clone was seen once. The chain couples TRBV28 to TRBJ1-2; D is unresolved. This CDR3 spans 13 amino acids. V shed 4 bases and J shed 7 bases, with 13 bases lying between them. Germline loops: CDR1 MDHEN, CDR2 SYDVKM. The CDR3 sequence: CASSSEGLGGYTF. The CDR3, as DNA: TGTGCCAGCAGTTCGGAAGGACTGGGTGGCTACACCTTC.